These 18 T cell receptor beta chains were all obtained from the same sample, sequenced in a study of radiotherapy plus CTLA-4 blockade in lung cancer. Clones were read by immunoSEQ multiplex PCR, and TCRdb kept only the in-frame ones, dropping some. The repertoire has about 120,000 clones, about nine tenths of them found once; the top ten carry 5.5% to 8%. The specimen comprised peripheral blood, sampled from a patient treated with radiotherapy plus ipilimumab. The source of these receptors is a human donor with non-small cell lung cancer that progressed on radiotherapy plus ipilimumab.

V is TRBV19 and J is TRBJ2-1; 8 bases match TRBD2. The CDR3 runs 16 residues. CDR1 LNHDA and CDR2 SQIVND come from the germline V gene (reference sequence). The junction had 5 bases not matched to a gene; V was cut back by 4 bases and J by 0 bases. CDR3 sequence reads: CASSRLAGFSYNEQFF. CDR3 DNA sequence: TGTGCCAGTAGTAGGTTAGCGGGATTCTCCTACAATGAGCAGTTCTTC.

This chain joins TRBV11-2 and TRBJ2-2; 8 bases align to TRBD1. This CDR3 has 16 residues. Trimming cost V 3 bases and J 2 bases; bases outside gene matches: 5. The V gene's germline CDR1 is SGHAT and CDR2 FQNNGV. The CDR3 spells CASSLRQGRNTGELFF. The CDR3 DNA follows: TGTGCCAGCAGCTTGAGACAGGGGCGCAACACCGGGGAGCTGTTTTTT.

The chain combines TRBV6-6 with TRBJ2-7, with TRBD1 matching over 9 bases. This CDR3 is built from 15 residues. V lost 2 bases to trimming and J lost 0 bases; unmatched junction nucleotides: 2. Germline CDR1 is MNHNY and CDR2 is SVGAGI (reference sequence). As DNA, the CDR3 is TGTGCCAGCAGTTACGGGACAGGGCCCTCCTACGAGCAGTACTTC. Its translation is CASSYGTGPSYEQYF.

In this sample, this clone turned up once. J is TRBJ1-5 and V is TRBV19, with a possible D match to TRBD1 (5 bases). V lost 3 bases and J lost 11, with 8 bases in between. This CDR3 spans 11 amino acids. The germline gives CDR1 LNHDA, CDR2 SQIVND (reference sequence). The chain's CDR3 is CASSIIRAQHF. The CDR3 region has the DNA TGTGCCAGTAGTATCATCAGGGCCCAGCATTTT.

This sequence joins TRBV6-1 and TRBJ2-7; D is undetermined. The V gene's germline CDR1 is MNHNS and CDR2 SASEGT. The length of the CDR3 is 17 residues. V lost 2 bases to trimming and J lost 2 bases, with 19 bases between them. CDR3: CASSETGPGGAAYEQYF. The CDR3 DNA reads TGTGCCAGCAGTGAAACTGGTCCGGGCGGAGCAGCCTACGAGCAGTACTTC.

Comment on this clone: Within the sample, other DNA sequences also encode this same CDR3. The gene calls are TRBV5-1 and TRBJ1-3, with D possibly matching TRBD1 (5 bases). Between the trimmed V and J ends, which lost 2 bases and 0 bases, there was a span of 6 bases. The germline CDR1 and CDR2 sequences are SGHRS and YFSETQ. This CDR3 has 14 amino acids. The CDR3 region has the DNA TGCGCCAGCAGCTTAGGGACCTCTGGAAACACCATATATTTT. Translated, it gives CASSLGTSGNTIYF.

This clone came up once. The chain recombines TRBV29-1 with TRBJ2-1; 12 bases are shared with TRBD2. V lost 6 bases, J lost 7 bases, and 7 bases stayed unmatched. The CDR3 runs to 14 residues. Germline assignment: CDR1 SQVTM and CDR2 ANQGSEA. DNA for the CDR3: TGCAGCGTCTCAACTAGCGGGAGGAATAATGAGCAGTTCTTC. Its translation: CSVSTSGRNNEQFF.

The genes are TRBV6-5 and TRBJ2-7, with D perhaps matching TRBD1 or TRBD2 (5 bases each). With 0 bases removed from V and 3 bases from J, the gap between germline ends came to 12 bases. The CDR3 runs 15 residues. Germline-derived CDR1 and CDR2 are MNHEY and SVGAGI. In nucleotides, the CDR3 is TGTGCCAGCAGTTACTCAAGGGACCCTAGCTACGAGCAGTACTTC. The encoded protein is CASSYSRDPSYEQYF.

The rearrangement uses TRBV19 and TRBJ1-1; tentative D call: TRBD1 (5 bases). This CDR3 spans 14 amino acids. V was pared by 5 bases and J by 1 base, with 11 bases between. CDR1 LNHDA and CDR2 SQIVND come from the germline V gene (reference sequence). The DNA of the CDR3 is TGTGCCAGTAGTCCCCCGGGGGGGAACACTGAAGCTTTCTTT. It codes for CASSPPGGNTEAFF. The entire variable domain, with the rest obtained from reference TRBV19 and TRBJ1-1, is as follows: DGGITQSPKYLFRKEGQNVTLSCEQNLNHDAMYWYRQDPGQGLRLIYYSQIVNDFQKGDIAEGYSVSREKKESFPLTVTSAQKNPTAFYLCASSPPGGNTEAFFGQGTRLTVV.

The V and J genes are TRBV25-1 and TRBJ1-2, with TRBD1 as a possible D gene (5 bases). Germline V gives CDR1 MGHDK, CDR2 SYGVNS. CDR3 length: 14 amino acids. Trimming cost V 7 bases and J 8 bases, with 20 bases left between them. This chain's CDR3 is CASTPPGHLVGYTF. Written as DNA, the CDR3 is TGTGCCAGCACCCCCCCCGGACACTTAGTCGGCTACACCTTC.

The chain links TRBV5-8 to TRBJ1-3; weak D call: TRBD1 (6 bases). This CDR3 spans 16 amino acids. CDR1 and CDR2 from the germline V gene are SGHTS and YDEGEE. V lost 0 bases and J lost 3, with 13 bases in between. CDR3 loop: CASSLVGGDYGNTIYF. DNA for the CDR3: TGTGCCAGCAGCTTGGTTGGGGGCGATTATGGAAACACCATATATTTT.

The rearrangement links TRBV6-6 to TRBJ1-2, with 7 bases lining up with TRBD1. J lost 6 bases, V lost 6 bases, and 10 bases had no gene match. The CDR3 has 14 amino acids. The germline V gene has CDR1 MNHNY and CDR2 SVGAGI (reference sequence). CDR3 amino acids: CASSSRQGFNGYTF. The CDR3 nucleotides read TGTGCCAGCAGCTCCCGACAGGGTTTCAATGGCTACACCTTC.

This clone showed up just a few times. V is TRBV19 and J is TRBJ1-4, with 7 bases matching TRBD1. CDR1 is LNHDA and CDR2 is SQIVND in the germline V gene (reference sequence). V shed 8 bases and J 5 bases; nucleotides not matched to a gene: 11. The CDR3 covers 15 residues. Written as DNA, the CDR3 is TGTGCCAGTCGCAAAACCGGGACAGAAAATGAAAAACTGTTTTTT. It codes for CASRKTGTENEKLFF.

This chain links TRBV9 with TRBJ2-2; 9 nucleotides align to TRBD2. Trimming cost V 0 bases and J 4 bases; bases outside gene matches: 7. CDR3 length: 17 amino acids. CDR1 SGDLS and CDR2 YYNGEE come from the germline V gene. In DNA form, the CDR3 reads TGTGCCAGCAGCGTAGAGGCCGCGGGAGGGTTCACCGGGGAGCTGTTTTTT. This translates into CASSVEAAGGFTGELFF.

Written as DNA, the CDR3 is TGTGCCAGCAGCTACGGGGCAGGGACCGAGCAGTACTTC. As protein: CASSYGAGTEQYF. The chain carries TRBV5-6 and TRBJ2-7; D tentatively fits TRBD1 or TRBD2 (5 bases each). This CDR3 contains 13 residues. The V end lost 3 bases, the J end lost 6 bases, and 13 bases lay between the germline ends. Germline CDR1 and CDR2: SGHDT and YYEEEE. The full variable domain, rest sourced from reference TRBV5-6 and TRBJ2-7, is DAGVTQSPTHLIKTRGQQVTLRCSPKSGHDTVSWYQQALGQGPQFIFQYYEEEERQRGNFPDRFSGHQFPNYSSELNVNALLLGDSALYLCASSYGAGTEQYFGPGTRLTVT.

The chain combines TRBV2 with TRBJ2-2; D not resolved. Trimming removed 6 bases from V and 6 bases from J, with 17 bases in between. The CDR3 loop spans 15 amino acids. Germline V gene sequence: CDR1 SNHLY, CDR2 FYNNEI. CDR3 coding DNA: TGTGCCAGCAGCCGACGTGAAGGGTTGGCCGGGGAGCTGTTTTTT. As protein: CASSRREGLAGELFF.

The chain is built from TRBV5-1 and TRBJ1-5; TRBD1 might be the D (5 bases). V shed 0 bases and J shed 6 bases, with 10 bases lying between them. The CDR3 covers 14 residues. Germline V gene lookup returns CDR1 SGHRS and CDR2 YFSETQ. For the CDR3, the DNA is TGCGCCAGCAGCTTGGTTGGTGGGGGTCAGCCCCAGCATTTT. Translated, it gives CASSLVGGGQPQHF.

CDR3: CASSLGGGPQTYEQYF. The CDR3 nucleotides are TGCGCCAGCAGCTTGGGGGGGGGTCCCCAAACCTACGAGCAGTACTTC. The chain has TRBV5-1 and TRBJ2-7; 7 nucleotides align to TRBD2. The CDR3 runs to 16 residues. From germline, CDR1 is SGHRS and CDR2 YFSETQ. V shed 0 bases and J 2 bases; nucleotides not matched to a gene: 8. Full variable domain (remainder filled in from reference TRBV5-1 and TRBJ2-7): KAGVTQTPRYLIKTRGQQVTLSCSPISGHRSVSWYQQTPGQGLQFLFEYFSETQRNKGNFPGRFSGRQFSNSRSEMNVSTLELGDSALYLCASSLGGGPQTYEQYFGPGTRLTVT.